These 15 T cell receptor beta chains were all obtained from the same sample, sequenced in a study of regulatory T cells in long-lasting Graves disease. Specified time point: newly diagnosed GD, antithyroid drugs for less than 3 months. After RNA was extracted from PBMCs, the TCR library was made from it. Libraries of TCR beta came from iRepertoire HTBI primers plus Arm-PCR of CDR3 regions. TCRdb recomputed calls from the multiplex PCR reads with MiXCR, one row per CDR3 protein. The data show approximately 230,000 distinct CDR3 sequences, with 15% to 20% seen just once and around 20% held by the top ten. Sequences were derived from peripheral blood mononuclear cells (PBMCs), sampled at new diagnosis, from a patient treated with antithyroid drugs. The receptor source for this set is a female donor with Graves disease.

The sample holds many counts of this clonotype. The chain carries TRBV12-3 or TRBV12-4 and TRBJ2-3; D call uncertain. Trimming cost V 3 bases and J 5 bases, with 6 bases left between them. The CDR3 length is 12 residues. CDR3 region: CASSFNLDTQYF. For the CDR3, the DNA is TGTGCCAGCAGTTTTAACCTAGATACGCAGTATTTT.

This clonotype turned up a few times. The chain's CDR3 is CASSQGYYNEQFF. The DNA for the CDR3 is TGCGCCAGCAGCCAGGGGTACTACAATGAGCAGTTCTTC. V and J are TRBV4-1 and TRBJ2-1; no clear D gene. The germline V and J ends were trimmed by 3 bases and 3 bases, with 6 bases remaining between them. CDR3 length equals 13 residues. Germline V CDR1 and CDR2: MGHRA, YSYEKL.

This clonotype was counted many times. The chain recombines TRBV3-1 with TRBJ1-6, with D uncertain. V lost 7 bases, J lost 9 bases, and 13 bases lay in between. The CDR3 is 13 amino acids. The germline gives CDR1 LGHDT, CDR2 YNNKEL (reference sequence). The CDR3 loop is CASKGDRFSPLHF. The CDR3 bases are TGTGCCAGCAAGGGAGATCGGTTTTCACCCCTCCACTTT.

This clonotype was seen ten or more times. The chain combines TRBV4-1 with TRBJ2-3; possibly TRBD2 for D (6 bases). Germline V lookup: CDR1 MGHRA, CDR2 YSYEKL. The V and J ends lost 5 bases and 6 bases respectively, with 15 bases between them. CDR3 length: 14 amino acids. CDR3 protein: CASSAPTSADTQYF. CDR3 bases: TGCGCCAGCAGCGCCCCGACTAGTGCGGATACGCAGTATTTT.

In its sample, this clonotype was seen a few times. A much larger clone lies one base from this, so it may be a read error. The CDR3 region has the DNA TGTGCCAGCAGAGGAGACAGGGACCCTGGGTATGGCTACACCTTC. Encoded protein: CASRGDRDPGYGYTF. The rearrangement joins TRBV2 to TRBJ1-2; 7 bases match TRBD1. The J segment lost 5 bases and the V segment lost 6 bases, leaving 12 bases of the junction unmatched. CDR3 size: 15 residues. The germline V gene has CDR1 SNHLY and CDR2 FYNNEI.

This clonotype has a count of ten or more. V is TRBV28 and J is TRBJ1-1, with 7 nucleotides matching TRBD1. This CDR3 is built from 12 residues. After removal of 3 bases from V and 12 bases from J, the junction contained 7 bases not matched to a gene. CDR1 is MDHEN and CDR2 is SYDVKM in the germline V gene. CDR3 coding DNA: TGTGCCAGCAGTTTGAACAGGGGCCGAACTTTCTTT. Translating it yields CASSLNRGRTFF.

The CDR3 region is CATSSRPPTDTQYF. In nucleotides, the CDR3 is TGTGCCACCAGCTCACGTCCCCCCACAGATACGCAGTATTTT. The chain employs TRBV24-1 and TRBJ2-3, with D hard to call. The CDR3 is 14 residues long. The germline V gene encodes CDR1 KGHDR and CDR2 SFDVKD. V lost 7 bases, J lost 2 bases, and 12 bases lay in between.

This chain joins TRBV28 and TRBJ2-7; D is unclear. The ends were cut back, 6 bases at V and 2 bases at J, with 23 bases in the middle. The CDR3 runs to 17 residues. CDR1 MDHEN and CDR2 SYDVKM come from the germline V gene. CDR3 sequence reads: CASSKPARLSMTYEQYF. The CDR3 bases are TGTGCCAGCAGCAAACCCGCCCGTTTATCGATGACCTACGAGCAGTACTTC.

This clonotype was seen at least ten times. CDR3 sequence: CASSYPDRGPQHF. The CDR3 DNA reads as TGTGCCAGCAGTTACCCGGACAGGGGGCCCCAGCATTTT. The gene calls are TRBV6-5 and TRBJ1-5; 9 nucleotides match TRBD1. After removal of 2 bases from V and 9 bases from J, the junction contained 2 bases not matched to a gene. Per the germline V gene, CDR1 is MNHEY and CDR2 is SVGAGI. The CDR3 has 13 amino acids.

The rearrangement joins TRBV7-2 to TRBJ2-7; D may correspond to TRBD1 or TRBD2 (6 bases each). CDR1 is SGHTA, CDR2 FQGNSA, per germline. V was trimmed by 3 bases and J by 5 bases, leaving 20 bases between them. This CDR3 has 16 amino acids. The CDR3 is CASSFAGGVKGHEQYF. CDR3 in DNA: TGTGCCAGCAGCTTTGCCGGGGGCGTAAAAGGGCACGAGCAGTACTTC.

This chain joins TRBV20-1 and TRBJ2-1, with D possibly TRBD1 on 6 matching bases. The CDR3 extends over 15 amino acids. Trimming left V 4 bases short and J 2 bases short, with 15 bases between. The V gene's germline CDR1 is DFQATT and CDR2 SNEGSKA (reference sequence). The CDR3: CSANSGQSPYNEQFF. The CDR3 region has the DNA TGCAGTGCTAACTCCGGACAGTCTCCCTACAATGAGCAGTTCTTC.

This clonotype has ten or more counts. V is TRBV12-3 or TRBV12-4 and J is TRBJ2-7, with TRBD1 matching 11 bases. The CDR3 covers 14 residues. V lost 2 bases, J lost 5 bases, and 2 bases stayed unmatched. CDR3 bases: TGTGCCAGCAGTTTATGGGACAGGGGGGACGAGCAGTACTTC. Protein: CASSLWDRGDEQYF.

This clonotype was recorded at least ten times. The chain joins TRBV3-1 to TRBJ2-2; no firm D call. The CDR3 has 14 residues. Germline V lookup: CDR1 LGHDT, CDR2 YNNKEL (reference sequence). V was clipped by 6 bases and J by 2 bases, with 10 bases between them. The DNA for the CDR3 is TGTGCCAGCAGAGGAAGAGGCAACACCGGGGAGCTGTTTTTT. Protein product: CASRGRGNTGELFF.

The chain employs TRBV6-2 or TRBV6-3 and TRBJ1-1, with D maybe TRBD1 (6 bases). The CDR3 sequence is 14 residues long. The germline CDR1 and CDR2 sequences are MNHEY and SVGEGT. With 6 bases removed from V and 1 base from J, the gap between germline ends came to 12 bases. CDR3 loop: CASRIGQPNTEAFF. The DNA of the CDR3 is TGTGCCAGCAGAATAGGACAGCCGAACACTGAAGCTTTCTTT.

This clonotype occurred many times. The chain links TRBV6-7 to TRBJ2-7; D not resolved. TRBV6-7 falls under the ORF class, with uncertain function. V was pared by 2 bases and J by 4 bases, with 15 bases between. The CDR3 runs 15 residues. The CDR3 region is CASSYMSPGPYEQYF. As DNA, the CDR3 is TGTGCCAGCAGTTACATGTCGCCCGGGCCATACGAGCAGTACTTC.